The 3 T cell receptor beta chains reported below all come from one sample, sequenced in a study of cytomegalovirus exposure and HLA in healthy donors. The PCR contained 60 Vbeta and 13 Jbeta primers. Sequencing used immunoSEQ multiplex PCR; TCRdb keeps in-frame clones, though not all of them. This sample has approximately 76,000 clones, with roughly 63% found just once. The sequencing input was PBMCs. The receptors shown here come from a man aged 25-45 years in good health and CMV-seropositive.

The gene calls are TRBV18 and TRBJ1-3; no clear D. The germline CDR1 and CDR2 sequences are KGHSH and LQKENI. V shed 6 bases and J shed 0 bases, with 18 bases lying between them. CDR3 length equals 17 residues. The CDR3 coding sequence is TGTGCCAGCTCCCCGGTAAACAGCGGTAGCTCTGGAAACACCATATATTTT. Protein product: CASSPVNSGSSGNTIYF.

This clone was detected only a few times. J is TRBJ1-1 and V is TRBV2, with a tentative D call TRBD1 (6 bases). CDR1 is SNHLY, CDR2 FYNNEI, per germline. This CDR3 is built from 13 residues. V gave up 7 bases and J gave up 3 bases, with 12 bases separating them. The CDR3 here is CASTPNRDTEAFF. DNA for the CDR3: TGTGCCAGCACCCCAAACAGGGACACTGAAGCTTTCTTT.

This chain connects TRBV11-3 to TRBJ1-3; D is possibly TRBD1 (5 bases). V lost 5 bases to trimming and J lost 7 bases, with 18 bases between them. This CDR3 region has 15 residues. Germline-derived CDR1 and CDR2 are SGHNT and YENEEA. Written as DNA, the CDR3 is TGTGCCAGCAGCCCTCGGCAGGGTAAAGGGAACACCATATATTTT. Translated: CASSPRQGKGNTIYF. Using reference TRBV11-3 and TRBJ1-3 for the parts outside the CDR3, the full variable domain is EAGVVQSPRYKIIEKKQPVAFWCNPISGHNTLYWYLQNLGQGPELLIRYENEEAVDDSQLPKDRFSAERLKGVDSTLKIQPAELGDSAVYLCASSPRQGKGNTIYFGEGSWLTVV.